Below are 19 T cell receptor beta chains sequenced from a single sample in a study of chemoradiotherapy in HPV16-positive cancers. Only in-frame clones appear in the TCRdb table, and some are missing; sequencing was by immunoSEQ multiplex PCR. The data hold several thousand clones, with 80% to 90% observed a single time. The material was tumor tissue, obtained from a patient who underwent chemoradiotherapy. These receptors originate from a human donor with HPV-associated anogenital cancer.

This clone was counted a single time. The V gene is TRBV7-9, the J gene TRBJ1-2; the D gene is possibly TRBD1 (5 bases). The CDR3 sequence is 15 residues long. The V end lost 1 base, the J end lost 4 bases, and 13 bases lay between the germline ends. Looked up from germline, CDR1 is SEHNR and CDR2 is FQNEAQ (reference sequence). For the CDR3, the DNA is TGTGCCAGCAGCTTAGTTCGAAGACAGTCCTATGGCTACACCTTC. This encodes CASSLVRRQSYGYTF.

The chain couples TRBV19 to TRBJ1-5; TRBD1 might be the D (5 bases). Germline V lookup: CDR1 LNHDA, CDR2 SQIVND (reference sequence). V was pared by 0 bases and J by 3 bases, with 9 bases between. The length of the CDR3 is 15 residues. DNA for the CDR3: TGTGCCAGTAGTATAGAGTCCAGGGTCAATCAGCCCCAGCATTTT. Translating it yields CASSIESRVNQPQHF.

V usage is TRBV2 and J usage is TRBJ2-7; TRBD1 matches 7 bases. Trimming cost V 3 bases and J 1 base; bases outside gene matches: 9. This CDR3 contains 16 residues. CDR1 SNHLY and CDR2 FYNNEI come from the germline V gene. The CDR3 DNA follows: TGTGCCAGCAGTGACTGGCCCGGGACAGTATCCTACGAGCAGTACTTC. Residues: CASSDWPGTVSYEQYF.

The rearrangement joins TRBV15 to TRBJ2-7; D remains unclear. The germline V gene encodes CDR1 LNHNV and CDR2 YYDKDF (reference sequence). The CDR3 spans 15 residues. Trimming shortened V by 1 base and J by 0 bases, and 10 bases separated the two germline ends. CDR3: CATSRGFFGSYEQYF. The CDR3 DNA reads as TGTGCCACCAGCAGAGGATTTTTCGGCTCCTACGAGCAGTACTTC.

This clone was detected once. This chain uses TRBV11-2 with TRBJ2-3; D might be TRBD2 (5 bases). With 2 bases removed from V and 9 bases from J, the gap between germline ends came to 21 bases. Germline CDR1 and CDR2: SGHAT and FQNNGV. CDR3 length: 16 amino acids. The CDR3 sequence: CASSLYASLPSGTQYF. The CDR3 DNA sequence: TGTGCCAGCAGCTTATATGCTAGCCTTCCCTCGGGAACGCAGTATTTT.

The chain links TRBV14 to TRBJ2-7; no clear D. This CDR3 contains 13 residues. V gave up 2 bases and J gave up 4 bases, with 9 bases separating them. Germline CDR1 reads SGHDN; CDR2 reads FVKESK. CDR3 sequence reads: CASSQIRFYEQYF. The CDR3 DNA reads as TGTGCCAGCAGCCAAATCAGGTTTTACGAGCAGTACTTC.

DNA of the CDR3: TGTGCCAGCAGTTTTGGCGAAGAAAGTGAGCAGTTCTTC. Residues: CASSFGEESEQFF. V and J are TRBV27 and TRBJ2-1; D is uncertain. Trimming removed 3 bases from V and 9 bases from J, with 12 bases in between. Germline V gene sequence: CDR1 MNHEY, CDR2 SMNVEV (reference sequence). CDR3 size: 13 residues.

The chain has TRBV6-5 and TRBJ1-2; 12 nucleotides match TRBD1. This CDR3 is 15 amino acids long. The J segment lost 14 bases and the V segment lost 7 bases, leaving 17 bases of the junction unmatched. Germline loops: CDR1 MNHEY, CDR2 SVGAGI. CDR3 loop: CASTPRDRGHLGWTF. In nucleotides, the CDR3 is TGTGCCAGCACCCCTCGGGACAGGGGGCATCTCGGCTGGACCTTC.

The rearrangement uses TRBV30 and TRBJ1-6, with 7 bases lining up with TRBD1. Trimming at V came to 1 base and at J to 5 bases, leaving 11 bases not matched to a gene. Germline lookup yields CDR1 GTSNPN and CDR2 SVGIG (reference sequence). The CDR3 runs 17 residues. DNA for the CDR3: TGTGCCTGGAGTGGGGGGTTGGGCAGGGGGGATAATTCACCCCTCCACTTT. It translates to CAWSGGLGRGDNSPLHF.

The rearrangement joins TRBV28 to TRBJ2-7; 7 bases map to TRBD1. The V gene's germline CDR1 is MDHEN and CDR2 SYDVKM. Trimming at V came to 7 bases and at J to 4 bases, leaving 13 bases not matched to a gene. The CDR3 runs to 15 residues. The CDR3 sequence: CASTPFLGQKYEQYF. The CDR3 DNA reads TGTGCCAGCACACCGTTCCTGGGACAGAAATACGAGCAGTACTTC.

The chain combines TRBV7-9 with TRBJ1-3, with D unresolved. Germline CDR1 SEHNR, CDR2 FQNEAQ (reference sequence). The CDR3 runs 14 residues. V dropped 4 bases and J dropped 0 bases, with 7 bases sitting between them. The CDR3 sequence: CASSSNLSGNTIYF. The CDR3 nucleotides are TGTGCCAGCAGCTCCAACCTCTCTGGAAACACCATATATTTT.

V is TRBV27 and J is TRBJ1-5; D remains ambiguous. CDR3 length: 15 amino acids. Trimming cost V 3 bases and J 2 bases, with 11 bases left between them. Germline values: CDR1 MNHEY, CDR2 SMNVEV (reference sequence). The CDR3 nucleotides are TGTGCCAGCAGTTTCGGAGGGAATGGCAATCAGCCCCAGCATTTT. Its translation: CASSFGGNGNQPQHF.

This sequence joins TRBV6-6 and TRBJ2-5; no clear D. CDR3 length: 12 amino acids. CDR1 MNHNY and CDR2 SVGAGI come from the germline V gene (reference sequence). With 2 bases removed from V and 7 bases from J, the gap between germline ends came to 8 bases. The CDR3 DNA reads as TGTGCCAGCAGTTACACGGACGGGACCCAGTACTTC. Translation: CASSYTDGTQYF.

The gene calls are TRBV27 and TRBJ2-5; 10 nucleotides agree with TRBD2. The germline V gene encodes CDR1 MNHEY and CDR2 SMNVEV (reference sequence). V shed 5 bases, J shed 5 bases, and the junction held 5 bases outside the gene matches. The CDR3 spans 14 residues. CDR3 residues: CASSLAGVYETQYF. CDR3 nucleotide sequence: TGTGCCAGCAGTCTAGCGGGAGTTTACGAGACCCAGTACTTC.

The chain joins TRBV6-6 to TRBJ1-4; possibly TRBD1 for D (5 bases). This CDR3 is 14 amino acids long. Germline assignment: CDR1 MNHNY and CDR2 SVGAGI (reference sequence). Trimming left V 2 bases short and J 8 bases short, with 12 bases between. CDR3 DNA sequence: TGTGCCAGCAGTTACGGGACCGTGGGCGAAAAACTGTTTTTT. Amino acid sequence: CASSYGTVGEKLFF.

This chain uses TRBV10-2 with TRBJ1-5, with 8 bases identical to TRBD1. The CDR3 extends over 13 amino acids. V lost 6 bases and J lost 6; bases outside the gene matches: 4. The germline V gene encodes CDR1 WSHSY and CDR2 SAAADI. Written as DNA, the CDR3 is TGCGCCAGCAGCACAGGGGGGCTTCAGCCCCAGCATTTT. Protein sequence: CASSTGGLQPQHF.

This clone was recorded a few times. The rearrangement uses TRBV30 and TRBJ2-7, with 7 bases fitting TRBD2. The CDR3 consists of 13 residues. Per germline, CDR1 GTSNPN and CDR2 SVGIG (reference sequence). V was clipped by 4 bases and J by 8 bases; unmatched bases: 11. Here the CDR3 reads CAWIRVGTTKQYF. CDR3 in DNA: TGTGCCTGGATTCGGGTCGGGACTACGAAGCAGTACTTC.

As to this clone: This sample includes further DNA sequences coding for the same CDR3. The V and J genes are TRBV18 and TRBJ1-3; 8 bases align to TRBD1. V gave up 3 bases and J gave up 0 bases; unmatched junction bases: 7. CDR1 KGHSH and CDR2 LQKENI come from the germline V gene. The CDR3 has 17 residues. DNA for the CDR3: TGTGCCAGCTCACCCAGGGGGCCTCAGAGCTCTGGAAACACCATATATTTT. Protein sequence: CASSPRGPQSSGNTIYF.

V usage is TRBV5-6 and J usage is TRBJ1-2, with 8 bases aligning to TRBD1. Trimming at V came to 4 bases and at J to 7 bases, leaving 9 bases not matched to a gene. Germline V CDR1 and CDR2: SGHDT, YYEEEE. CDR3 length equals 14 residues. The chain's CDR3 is CASSGTGTGRGYTF. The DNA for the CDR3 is TGTGCCAGCAGCGGAACCGGGACAGGCCGTGGCTACACCTTC.